The clone carrying this TCR beta chain has just one count. This CDR3 contains 17 residues. V dropped 3 bases and J dropped 6; count of bases not matched to a gene: 11. Measured with immunoSEQ multiplex PCR; TCRdb has only the in-frame clones, and not every one. The data hold more than 200,000 clones, with 80% to 90% observed a single time. These data originate in a study of blood T cell repertoires in COVID-19. Sequencing input: peripheral blood. This TCR was sampled from a woman older than 75 with acute or convalescent COVID-19. This chain joins TRBV5-3 and TRBJ1-6; 8 positions agree with TRBD1. TRBV5-3 is identified as an open reading frame with a role that is uncertain. CDR3 nucleotide sequence: TGTGCCAGAAGCTCCCTCCCGGGGACAGGTTCTAATTCACCCCTCCACTTT. Encoded protein: CARSSLPGTGSNSPLHF.